The 10 T cell receptor beta chains below all came from one sample that was sequenced in a study of cytomegalovirus exposure and HLA in healthy donors. Using immunoSEQ multiplex PCR, the repertoire was profiled, and TCRdb retains in-frame clones only, with some absent. The repertoire has about 150,000 clones, 86% of them found once; the top ten carry roughly 2.1%. The specimen sequenced was PBMCs. The receptor set was obtained from a human donor in good health.

J is TRBJ2-1 and V is TRBV4-1; the D gene is possibly TRBD2 (5 bases). This CDR3 has 15 residues. Trimming removed 2 bases at V and 6 bases at J, with 14 bases between. The germline V gene encodes CDR1 MGHRA and CDR2 YSYEKL. CDR3 nucleotides: TGCGCCAGCAGCCAAAGACTCCTGAGCGGCAATGAGCAGTTCTTC. Amino acid sequence: CASSQRLLSGNEQFF.

The chain joins TRBV9 to TRBJ1-4, with 12 bases aligning to TRBD1. The V gene's germline CDR1 is SGDLS and CDR2 YYNGEE. The length of the CDR3 is 16 residues. The trim removed 3 bases at V and 10 bases at J, leaving 10 bases unmatched. CDR3: CASSETSGTGGGKLFF. CDR3 DNA sequence: TGTGCCAGCAGCGAAACCTCCGGGACAGGGGGCGGAAAACTGTTTTTT.

The V and J genes are TRBV10-2 and TRBJ1-5; possible D gene TRBD1, 6 bases. Germline assignment: CDR1 WSHSY and CDR2 SAAADI. The CDR3 has 15 residues. V was shortened by 0 bases and J by 0 bases, with 6 bases between the two germline ends. The CDR3 reads CASSESGHSNQPQHF. The CDR3 DNA reads as TGCGCCAGCAGTGAGTCGGGACATAGCAATCAGCCCCAGCATTTT.

V usage is TRBV5-1 and J usage is TRBJ2-7; TRBD2 agrees at 13 bases. There are 18 residues in the CDR3. The germline CDR1 and CDR2 sequences are SGHRS and YFSETQ. The V segment lost 0 bases and the J segment 5 bases; nucleotides outside the gene matches: 11. The CDR3 sequence: CASSLDTSGRAHTDEQYF. DNA of the CDR3: TGCGCCAGCAGCTTGGACACTAGCGGGAGGGCCCATACGGACGAGCAGTACTTC. Using reference TRBV5-1 and TRBJ2-7 for the parts outside the CDR3, the full variable domain is KAGVTQTPRYLIKTRGQQVTLSCSPISGHRSVSWYQQTPGQGLQFLFEYFSETQRNKGNFPGRFSGRQFSNSRSEMNVSTLELGDSALYLCASSLDTSGRAHTDEQYFGPGTRLTVT.

The chain has TRBV19 and TRBJ2-1; weak D call: TRBD1 (6 bases). The length of the CDR3 is 14 residues. Germline V gives CDR1 LNHDA, CDR2 SQIVND (reference sequence). Trimming cost V 5 bases and J 5 bases, with 13 bases left between them. The CDR3 region is CASSLQGLDNEQFF. The CDR3, as DNA: TGTGCCAGTAGTCTACAGGGTCTCGACAATGAGCAGTTCTTC. Based on the CDR3 plus reference TRBV19 and TRBJ2-1, the full variable domain is DGGITQSPKYLFRKEGQNVTLSCEQNLNHDAMYWYRQDPGQGLRLIYYSQIVNDFQKGDIAEGYSVSREKKESFPLTVTSAQKNPTAFYLCASSLQGLDNEQFFGPGTRLTVL.

The chain carries TRBV6-5 and TRBJ2-5; 9 nucleotides align to TRBD1. The V and J ends lost 4 bases and 6 bases, in that order; junction bases with no gene match: 3. Germline V gene lookup returns CDR1 MNHEY and CDR2 SVGAGI. There are 13 residues in the CDR3. CDR3 sequence: CASSSTGGKTQYF. CDR3 DNA sequence: TGTGCCAGCAGTTCGACAGGGGGAAAGACCCAGTACTTC.

This chain connects TRBV5-1 to TRBJ2-3; 8 bases agree with TRBD1. The CDR3 is 15 amino acids. Trimming cost V 10 bases and J 2 bases; bases outside gene matches: 12. Germline lookup yields CDR1 SGHRS and CDR2 YFSETQ. The DNA of the CDR3 is TGCGCCTGTGGACAGGGACCATCGGCCACAGATACGCAGTATTTT. This sequence encodes CACGQGPSATDTQYF. The full variable domain, with the rest looked up from reference TRBV5-1 and TRBJ2-3, is KAGVTQTPRYLIKTRGQQVTLSCSPISGHRSVSWYQQTPGQGLQFLFEYFSETQRNKGNFPGRFSGRQFSNSRSEMNVSTLELGDSALYLCACGQGPSATDTQYFGPGTRLTVL.

V usage is TRBV6-4 and J usage is TRBJ2-3, with TRBD2 identical over 14 bases. Germline-derived CDR1 and CDR2 are MRHNA and SNTAGT. Germline trimming cut 6 bases from V and 5 bases from J; bases unmatched to any gene: 4. This CDR3 comprises 15 residues. The CDR3 DNA is TGTGCCAGCAGCGTTGGACTAGCGGGAGGAGATACGCAGTATTTT. It translates to CASSVGLAGGDTQYF.

A few counts support this clone. The rearrangement uses TRBV19 and TRBJ2-3; D is possibly TRBD1 (6 bases). The germline gives CDR1 LNHDA, CDR2 SQIVND (reference sequence). The germline V and J ends were trimmed by 4 bases and 1 base, with 24 bases remaining between them. The CDR3 consists of 19 residues. The CDR3 DNA follows: TGTGCCAGTAGTAACCAACAGGGAAAGAAAAAGGAGGGCACAGATACGCAGTATTTT. Translation: CASSNQQGKKKEGTDTQYF. Variable domain in full (rest from reference TRBV19 and TRBJ2-3): DGGITQSPKYLFRKEGQNVTLSCEQNLNHDAMYWYRQDPGQGLRLIYYSQIVNDFQKGDIAEGYSVSREKKESFPLTVTSAQKNPTAFYLCASSNQQGKKKEGTDTQYFGPGTRLTVL.

V gene TRBV10-3 combines with J gene TRBJ1-2, with D unresolved. Per germline, CDR1 ENHRY and CDR2 SYGVKD. The CDR3 totals 16 residues. V was shortened by 0 bases and J by 3 bases, with 14 bases between the two germline ends. CDR3 nucleotides: TGTGCCATCAGTGAGTCGGGTGGGAAGAGGGACTATGGCTACACCTTC. Its protein is CAISESGGKRDYGYTF.